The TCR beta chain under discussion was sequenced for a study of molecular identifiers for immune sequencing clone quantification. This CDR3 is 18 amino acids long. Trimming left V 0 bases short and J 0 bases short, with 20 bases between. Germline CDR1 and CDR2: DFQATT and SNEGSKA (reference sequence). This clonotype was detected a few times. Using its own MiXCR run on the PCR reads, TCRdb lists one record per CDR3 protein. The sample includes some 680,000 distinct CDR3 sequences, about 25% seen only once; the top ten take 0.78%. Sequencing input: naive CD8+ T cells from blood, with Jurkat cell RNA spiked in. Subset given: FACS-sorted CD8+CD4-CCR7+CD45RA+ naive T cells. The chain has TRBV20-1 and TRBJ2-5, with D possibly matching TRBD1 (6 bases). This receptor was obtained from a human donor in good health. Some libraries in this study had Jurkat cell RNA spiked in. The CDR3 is CSARDWAGETLYQETQYF. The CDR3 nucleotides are TGCAGTGCTAGAGATTGGGCAGGGGAAACCCTGTACCAAGAGACCCAGTACTTC.